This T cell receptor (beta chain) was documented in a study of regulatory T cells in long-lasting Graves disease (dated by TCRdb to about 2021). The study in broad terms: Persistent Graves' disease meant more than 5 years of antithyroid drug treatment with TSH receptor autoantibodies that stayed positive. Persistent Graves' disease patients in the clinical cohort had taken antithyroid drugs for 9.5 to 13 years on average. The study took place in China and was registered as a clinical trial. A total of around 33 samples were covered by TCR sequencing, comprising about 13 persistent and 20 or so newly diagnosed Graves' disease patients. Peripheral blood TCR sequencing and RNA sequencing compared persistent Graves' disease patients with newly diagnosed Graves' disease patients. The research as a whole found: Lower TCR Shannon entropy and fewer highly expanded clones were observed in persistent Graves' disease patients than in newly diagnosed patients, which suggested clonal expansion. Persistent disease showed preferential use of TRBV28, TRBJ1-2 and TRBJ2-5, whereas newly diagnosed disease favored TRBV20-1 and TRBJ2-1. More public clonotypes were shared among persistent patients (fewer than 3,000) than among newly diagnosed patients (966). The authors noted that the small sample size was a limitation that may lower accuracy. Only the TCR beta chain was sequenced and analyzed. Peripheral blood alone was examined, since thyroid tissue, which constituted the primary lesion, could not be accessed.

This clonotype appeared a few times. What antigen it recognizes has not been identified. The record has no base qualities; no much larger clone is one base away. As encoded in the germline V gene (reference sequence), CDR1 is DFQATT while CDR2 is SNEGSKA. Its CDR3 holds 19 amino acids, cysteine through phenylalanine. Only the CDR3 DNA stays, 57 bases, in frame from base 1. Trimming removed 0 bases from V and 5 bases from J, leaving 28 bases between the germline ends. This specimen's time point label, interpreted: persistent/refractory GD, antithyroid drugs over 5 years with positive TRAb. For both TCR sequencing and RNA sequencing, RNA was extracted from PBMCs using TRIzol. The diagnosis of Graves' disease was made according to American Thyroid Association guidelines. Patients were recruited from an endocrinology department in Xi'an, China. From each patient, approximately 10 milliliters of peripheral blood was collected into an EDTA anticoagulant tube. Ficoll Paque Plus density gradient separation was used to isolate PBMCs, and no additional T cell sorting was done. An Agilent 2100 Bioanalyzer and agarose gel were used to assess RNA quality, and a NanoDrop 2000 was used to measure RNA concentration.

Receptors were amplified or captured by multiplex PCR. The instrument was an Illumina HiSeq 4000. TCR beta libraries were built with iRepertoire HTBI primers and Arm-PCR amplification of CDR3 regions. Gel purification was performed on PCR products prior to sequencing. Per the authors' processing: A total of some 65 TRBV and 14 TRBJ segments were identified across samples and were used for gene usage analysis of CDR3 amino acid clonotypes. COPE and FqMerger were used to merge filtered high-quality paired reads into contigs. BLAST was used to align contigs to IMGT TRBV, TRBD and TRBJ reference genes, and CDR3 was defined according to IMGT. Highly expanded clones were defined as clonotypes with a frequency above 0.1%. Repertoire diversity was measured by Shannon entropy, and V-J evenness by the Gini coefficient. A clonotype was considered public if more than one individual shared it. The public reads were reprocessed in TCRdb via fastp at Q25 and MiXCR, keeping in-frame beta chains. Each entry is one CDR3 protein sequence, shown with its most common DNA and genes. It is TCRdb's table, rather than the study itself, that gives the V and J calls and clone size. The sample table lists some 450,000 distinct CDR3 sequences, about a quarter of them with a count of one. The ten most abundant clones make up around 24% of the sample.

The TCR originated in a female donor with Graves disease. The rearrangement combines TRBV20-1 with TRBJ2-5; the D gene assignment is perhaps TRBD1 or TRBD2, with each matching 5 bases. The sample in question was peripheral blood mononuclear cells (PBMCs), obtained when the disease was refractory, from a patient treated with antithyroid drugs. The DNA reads TGCAGTGCTAGAGAGTTCTCTATATCAGCGGAAAGGGGATGGGAGACCCAGTACTTC. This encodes CSAREFSISAERGWETQYF.